Shown below are 28 T cell receptor beta chains from a single sample sequenced in a study of neurological immune-mediated disorders. TCRdb independently ran MiXCR on the 5' RACE reads; one entry per CDR3 protein. The table records 31,000 or so distinct CDR3 sequences, about 1.4% of them present only once. Source material: PBMCs. The receptors come from a woman in her twenties or thirties with multiple sclerosis.

The sample holds many counts of this clonotype. CDR3 sequence (DNA): TGTGCCAGCAGCACAAGGACAGGGGGAGATACGCAGTATTTT. This sequence encodes CASSTRTGGDTQYF. This rearrangement joins TRBV7-2 to TRBJ2-3, with 10 positions matching TRBD1. CDR3 length: 14 amino acids. The V and J ends lost 5 bases and 5 bases, in that order; junction bases with no gene match: 4. The germline V gene encodes CDR1 SGHTA and CDR2 FQGNSA.

Ten or more counts support this clonotype. One end of the junction varies from germline; a read error may be responsible. The chain joins TRBV29-1 to TRBJ2-1; D may correspond to TRBD1 or TRBD2 (6 bases each). This CDR3 is 17 amino acids long. Germline lookup yields CDR1 SQVTM and CDR2 ANQGSEA. This CDR3 is CSVEALRRGVPYNEQFF. The CDR3 DNA reads TGCAGCGTCGAAGCGCTCAGGAGGGGGGTACCCTACAATGAGCAGTTCTTC.

This clonotype was observed many times. The gene calls are TRBV7-2 and TRBJ1-5, with 7 bases matching TRBD1. Germline values: CDR1 SGHTA, CDR2 FQGNSA. The CDR3 sequence is 17 residues long. The trim removed 4 bases at V and 7 bases at J, leaving 16 bases unmatched. CDR3 protein: CASSSPSGQPRGQPQHF. For the CDR3, the DNA is TGTGCCAGCAGCTCCCCCTCGGGACAGCCCCGGGGACAGCCCCAGCATTTT.

The sample holds many counts of this clonotype. This sequence joins TRBV5-6 and TRBJ1-5, with D maybe TRBD1 (5 bases). CDR1 is SGHDT, CDR2 YYEEEE, per germline. V lost 0 bases and J 5 bases, leaving 9 bases between the germline ends. The CDR3 sequence is 14 residues long. CDR3 in amino acids: CASSLERGDQPQHF. In DNA, the CDR3 is TGTGCCAGCAGCTTGGAGAGGGGCGATCAGCCCCAGCATTTT.

This clonotype was seen at least ten times. The rearrangement joins TRBV20-1 to TRBJ2-5; 7 positions match TRBD2. CDR1 is DFQATT, CDR2 SNEGSKA, per germline (reference sequence). Germline trimming cut 3 bases from V and 1 base from J; bases unmatched to any gene: 5. The CDR3 sequence is 14 residues long. DNA of the CDR3: TGCAGTGCTAGGGGGTCGGGGGGCCAAGAGACCCAGTACTTC. This encodes CSARGSGGQETQYF.

This clonotype was seen ten or more times. This chain uses TRBV20-1 with TRBJ2-7, with D perhaps matching TRBD2 (6 bases). Germline CDR1 is DFQATT and CDR2 is SNEGSKA (reference sequence). This CDR3 comprises 13 residues. V was pared by 3 bases and J by 7 bases, with 16 bases between. CDR3 coding DNA: TGCAGTGCTAGTTTTGGGACTCCCCTAGAGCAGTACTTC. Its translation: CSASFGTPLEQYF.

This clonotype was seen at least ten times. The rearrangement uses TRBV5-6 and TRBJ2-7, with D hard to call. The CDR3 is 18 amino acids. CDR1 is SGHDT, CDR2 YYEEEE, per germline. V shed 1 base and J shed 2 bases, with 22 bases lying between them. This CDR3 reads CASSLQTSWAVSTYEQYF. DNA for the CDR3: TGTGCCAGCAGCTTGCAGACGAGTTGGGCGGTCTCAACCTACGAGCAGTACTTC.

This clonotype was observed many times. The chain carries TRBV9 and TRBJ1-5, with D possibly TRBD1 on 5 matching bases. From germline, CDR1 is SGDLS and CDR2 YYNGEE. V dropped 4 bases and J dropped 2 bases, with 10 bases sitting between them. CDR3 length equals 14 residues. This CDR3 reads CASSPRGGNQPQHF. CDR3 in DNA: TGTGCCAGCAGCCCCCGGGGGGGCAATCAGCCCCAGCATTTT.

This clonotype was seen at least ten times. The chain joins TRBV6-5 to TRBJ2-4, with D tentatively TRBD2 (6 bases). CDR1 and CDR2 (germline): MNHEY, SVGAGI. The V end was cut by 6 bases, the J end by 9 bases, with 18 bases between. The CDR3 totals 14 residues. The CDR3 nucleotides are TGTGCCAGCAGCCCCACCGGGGGAAGGAGCATTCAGTACTTC. It specifies CASSPTGGRSIQYF.

There are many counts of this clonotype. This rearrangement joins TRBV7-8 to TRBJ2-5, with TRBD2 matching over 11 bases. Germline CDR1 SGHVS, CDR2 FQNEAQ. V was clipped by 4 bases and J by 2 bases; unmatched bases: 3. The CDR3 is 15 residues long. CDR3 in amino acids: CASSYSGGVQETQYF. DNA for the CDR3: TGTGCCAGCAGCTATAGCGGGGGGGTACAAGAGACCCAGTACTTC.

This clonotype has ten or more counts. The CDR3 coding sequence is TGTGCCAGCAGTTTGGGGGGCTCTGGAAACACCATATATTTT. Protein: CASSLGGSGNTIYF. The genes are TRBV12-3 or TRBV12-4 and TRBJ1-3, with D maybe TRBD1 (5 bases). The CDR3 loop spans 14 amino acids. Trimming pared 3 bases from V and 0 bases from J, leaving 6 bases between.

Relative to its sample, this clonotype is medium-sized (0.01 to 0.1%). The chain carries TRBV24-1 and TRBJ2-1, with TRBD1 matching over 8 bases. The CDR3 is 16 residues long. V lost 2 bases to trimming and J lost 5 bases; unmatched junction nucleotides: 7. CDR1 is KGHDR, CDR2 SFDVKD, per germline. Written as DNA, the CDR3 is TGTGCCACCAGTGATTCGGGCAGGGGGCTGAACAATGAGCAGTTCTTC. Residues: CATSDSGRGLNNEQFF.

This clonotype was observed at least ten times. This sequence joins TRBV7-2 and TRBJ2-1; maybe TRBD2 (6 bases). Germline assignment: CDR1 SGHTA and CDR2 FQGNSA. V was shortened by 0 bases and J by 10 bases, with 10 bases between the two germline ends. The CDR3 spans 13 residues. The CDR3 coding sequence is TGTGCCAGCAGCTTAGCCAACGCGGGGGAGCAGTTCTTC. This sequence encodes CASSLANAGEQFF.

This clonotype was seen more than once but under ten times. A read error is likely, as this CDR3 ends without the conserved phenylalanine or tryptophan. The limits of the CDR3 on the DNA are not certain, so only TCRdb's listed CDR3 is given. CDR3 sequence reads: CASSRLGSTFPWFN. The chain is built from TRBV14 and TRBJ2-1. Germline V gene sequence: CDR1 SGHDN, CDR2 FVKESK. The CDR3 has 14 residues if both end residues are counted.

This clonotype was detected ten times or more. The chain carries TRBV6-2 or TRBV6-3 and TRBJ1-2; D remains unclear. Germline V gene sequence: CDR1 MNHEY, CDR2 SVGEGT. V lost 2 bases and J lost 5, with 9 bases in between. The CDR3 runs 13 residues. CDR3 in amino acids: CASSYSQPYGYTF. The CDR3 bases are TGTGCCAGCAGTTACAGCCAGCCATATGGCTACACCTTC.

This clonotype has a count of ten or more. The chain links TRBV7-2 to TRBJ2-4; 10 positions agree with TRBD2. Germline trimming cut 6 bases from V and 5 bases from J; bases unmatched to any gene: 10. The CDR3 loop spans 16 amino acids. Germline values: CDR1 SGHTA, CDR2 FQGNSA. CDR3 amino acids: CASSLKAGGPQNIQYF. The CDR3 bases are TGTGCCAGCAGTTTGAAAGCGGGGGGGCCCCAAAACATTCAGTACTTC. The full variable domain, with the rest looked up from reference TRBV7-2 and TRBJ2-4, is GAGVSQSPSNKVTEKGKDVELRCDPISGHTALYWYRQSLGQGLEFLIYFQGNSAPDKSGLPSDRFSAERTGGSVSTLTIQRTQQEDSAVYLCASSLKAGGPQNIQYFGAGTRLSVL.

Ten or more counts support this clonotype. The chain carries TRBV15 and TRBJ2-1, with TRBD2 matching 7 bases. Germline assignment: CDR1 LNHNV and CDR2 YYDKDF (reference sequence). The junction had 8 bases not matched to a gene; V was cut back by 5 bases and J by 7 bases. The CDR3 has 14 residues. The CDR3 nucleotides read TGTGCCACCAGCTCCCGGGGAGGGCGGAATGAGCAGTTCTTC. It is translated as CATSSRGGRNEQFF.

At least ten counts were recorded for this clonotype. The chain joins TRBV29-1 to TRBJ2-4; tentatively, D is TRBD1 (6 bases). Germline lookup yields CDR1 SQVTM and CDR2 ANQGSEA. V shed 5 bases and J shed 4 bases, with 12 bases lying between them. This CDR3 region has 13 residues. CDR3 nucleotide sequence: TGCAGCGTTTTACGTGGACAGAAAAACATTCAGTACTTC. This codes for CSVLRGQKNIQYF.

There are a few counts of this clonotype. The V call is TRBV3-1, the J call TRBJ1-4; the match to TRBD1 covers 10 bases. The V segment lost 0 bases and the J segment 7 bases; nucleotides outside the gene matches: 2. Germline values: CDR1 LGHDT, CDR2 YNNKEL (reference sequence). This CDR3 comprises 15 residues. The CDR3 DNA follows: TGTGCCAGCAGCCAAGAGACAGGGGGCGGTGAAAAACTGTTTTTT. It encodes CASSQETGGGEKLFF.

This clonotype came up many times. The chain has TRBV12-3 or TRBV12-4 and TRBJ2-3; D not certain. V was shortened by 3 bases and J by 2 bases, with 9 bases between the two germline ends. The CDR3 extends over 14 amino acids. The chain's CDR3 is CASSFSLNTDTQYF. The CDR3 DNA reads TGTGCCAGCAGTTTTTCCCTCAACACAGATACGCAGTATTTT.

This clonotype was detected a few times. Germline is not matched at one junction end, which may reflect a read error. The gene calls are TRBV6-2 or TRBV6-3 and TRBJ2-3; TRBD2 matches 9 bases. Germline CDR1 and CDR2: MNHEY and SVGEGT. The CDR3 runs 15 residues. The chain's CDR3 is CASSYQASGADMQYF. The CDR3, as DNA: TGTGCCAGCAGTTACCAAGCTAGCGGGGCAGATATGCAGTATTTT.

Many counts were recorded for this clonotype. The J gene is TRBJ1-2, the V gene TRBV20-1; TRBD1 aligns across 7 bases. The CDR3 sequence is 13 residues long. V lost 6 bases and J lost 0; bases outside the gene matches: 4. Per the germline V gene, CDR1 is DFQATT and CDR2 is SNEGSKA (reference sequence). CDR3 residues: CSAPGTANYGYTF. The CDR3 DNA is TGCAGTGCGCCCGGGACAGCTAACTATGGCTACACCTTC.

The table lists this clonotype with many counts. This chain connects TRBV5-1 to TRBJ2-1, with 9 bases aligning to TRBD2. There are 14 residues in the CDR3. In germline, CDR1 is SGHRS, CDR2 YFSETQ. Trimming cost V 4 bases and J 7 bases; bases outside gene matches: 6. This chain's CDR3 is CASSGSGGINEQFF. The CDR3 bases are TGCGCCAGCAGCGGGAGCGGGGGGATAAATGAGCAGTTCTTC.

This clonotype was detected ten times or more. The V and J genes are TRBV10-3 and TRBJ1-2, with 10 bases aligning to TRBD1. Germline V gene sequence: CDR1 ENHRY, CDR2 SYGVKD. The junction had 11 bases not matched to a gene; V was cut back by 4 bases and J by 3 bases. CDR3 length equals 17 residues. The CDR3 DNA reads as TGTGCCATCAGTGGGGGGGGACAGGGGTCCTCCCACTATGGCTACACCTTC. Translating gives CAISGGGQGSSHYGYTF.

This clonotype occurred many times. V usage is TRBV11-2 and J usage is TRBJ1-2, with 10 bases matching TRBD1. Germline values: CDR1 SGHAT, CDR2 FQNNGV. The CDR3 is 14 residues long. J lost 0 bases, V lost 7 bases, and 2 bases had no gene match. In DNA form, the CDR3 reads TGTGCCAGCATCGGACAGGGGGCTAACTATGGCTACACCTTC. It encodes CASIGQGANYGYTF.

This clonotype was detected many times. This sequence joins TRBV7-2 and TRBJ1-4; D gene uncertain. The V and J ends lost 6 bases and 12 bases respectively, with 20 bases between them. The CDR3 is 14 residues long. The germline CDR1 and CDR2 sequences are SGHTA and FQGNSA. CDR3 loop: CASSFGPGGRELFF. CDR3 coding DNA: TGTGCCAGCAGTTTCGGACCGGGAGGGAGGGAACTGTTTTTT.

The chain carries TRBV15 and TRBJ2-1; D may be TRBD2 (6 bases). The length of the CDR3 is 15 residues. V was pared by 5 bases and J by 7 bases, with 18 bases between. Looked up from germline, CDR1 is LNHNV and CDR2 is YYDKDF (reference sequence). For the CDR3, the DNA is TGTGCCACCAGCCCCGTGGCGGGGTTAGGTAATGAGCAGTTCTTC. It specifies CATSPVAGLGNEQFF.

This chain joins TRBV19 and TRBJ2-1; a weak D match, TRBD2 (6 bases). This CDR3 has 14 residues. Germline loops: CDR1 LNHDA, CDR2 SQIVND (reference sequence). Trimming cost V 6 bases and J 3 bases, with 12 bases left between them. The CDR3 DNA reads as TGTGCCAGTAGGGGGACTCCGGGCTACAATGAGCAGTTCTTC. Protein: CASRGTPGYNEQFF.